A single sample is the source of the 13 T cell receptor beta chains below, sequenced in a study of blood T cell repertoires in COVID-19. The assay was immunoSEQ multiplex PCR, and TCRdb's table has in-frame clones only and misses some. The table lists roughly 30,000 clones, approximately 80% of them singletons. What was sequenced was peripheral blood. The receptors stem from a man between 65 and 85 years old with active COVID-19.

CDR3 residues: CASSLRGNTGELFF. CDR3 sequence (DNA): TGTGCCAGCAGCCTGCGCGGCAACACCGGGGAGCTGTTTTTT. The rearrangement links TRBV11-2 to TRBJ2-2; no clear D. The germline CDR1 and CDR2 sequences are SGHAT and FQNNGV. The CDR3 has 14 amino acids. Trimming removed 5 bases at V and 2 bases at J, with 9 bases between.

The genes are TRBV30 and TRBJ1-2, with a weak D call TRBD1 (6 bases). The CDR3 is 13 residues long. Germline V gives CDR1 GTSNPN, CDR2 SVGIG (reference sequence). The V end was cut by 2 bases, the J end by 13 bases, with 20 bases between. The CDR3 here is CAWSTAPRQARTF. The CDR3 nucleotides read TGTGCCTGGAGTACCGCACCAAGACAGGCCCGCACCTTC.

The V call is TRBV5-1, the J call TRBJ1-6; 10 bases map to TRBD1. V lost 8 bases and J lost 10; bases outside the gene matches: 9. The length of the CDR3 is 14 residues. Germline CDR1 is SGHRS and CDR2 is YFSETQ. The CDR3: CASGTGEDYSPLHF. As DNA, the CDR3 is TGCGCCAGTGGGACAGGGGAAGACTACTCACCCCTCCACTTT.

V gene TRBV10-2 combines with J gene TRBJ1-5; D gene ambiguous. Germline CDR1 is WSHSY and CDR2 is SAAADI. Trimming shortened V by 2 bases and J by 4 bases, and 6 bases separated the two germline ends. This CDR3 has 13 amino acids. CDR3 nucleotide sequence: TGCGCCAGCAGTGAGCGCGCGAATCAGCCCCAGCATTTT. Its protein is CASSERANQPQHF.

This sequence joins TRBV5-1 and TRBJ1-2; TRBD1 aligns across 7 bases. This CDR3 has 15 amino acids. CDR1 is SGHRS, CDR2 YFSETQ, per germline. J lost 3 bases, V lost 4 bases, and 9 bases had no gene match. CDR3 coding DNA: TGCGCCAGCAGCACTACCCCCGGGACAGACTATGGCTACACCTTC. It translates to CASSTTPGTDYGYTF.

The chain has TRBV7-9 and TRBJ2-7; TRBD2 is a possible D gene (6 bases). With 1 base removed from V and 3 bases from J, the gap between germline ends came to 10 bases. The CDR3 contains 14 residues. In germline, CDR1 is SEHNR, CDR2 FQNEAQ (reference sequence). The CDR3 DNA is TGTGCCAGCAGCTTAGGCGGGGAAATCTACGAGCAGTACTTC. Translating gives CASSLGGEIYEQYF.

The rearrangement joins TRBV9 to TRBJ1-4; unclear D gene. Trimming removed 1 base from V and 8 bases from J, with 12 bases in between. The CDR3 sequence is 14 residues long. Germline CDR1 is SGDLS and CDR2 is YYNGEE. CDR3 region: CASSVTRRGEKLFF. In DNA form, the CDR3 reads TGTGCCAGCAGCGTAACAAGGAGAGGGGAAAAACTGTTTTTT.

This chain connects TRBV2 to TRBJ2-1, with 11 bases matching TRBD1. The CDR3 consists of 15 residues. V lost 7 bases and J lost 6; bases outside the gene matches: 8. CDR1 is SNHLY, CDR2 FYNNEI, per germline. CDR3 amino acids: CASKGQGVMSNEQFF. The CDR3 bases are TGTGCCAGCAAGGGACAGGGGGTCATGAGCAATGAGCAGTTCTTC.

The V call is TRBV21-1, the J call TRBJ1-4; TRBD1, the table's D call, lacks a check against the DNA. TRBV21-1 counts as a pseudogene. The CDR3 contains 18 residues. CDR3 residues: CASSKVPLQGMDNEKLFF. DNA of the CDR3: TGTGCCAGCAGCAAAGTACCTCTACAGGGGATGGATAATGAAAAACTGTTTTTT.

This chain connects TRBV19 to TRBJ1-1; 7 nucleotides align to TRBD1. This CDR3 is 13 amino acids long. J was trimmed by 3 bases and V by 7 bases; bases with no gene match: 5. Germline loops: CDR1 LNHDA, CDR2 SQIVND (reference sequence). The CDR3 DNA reads as TGTGCCAGTACGGGACAGCGGTACACTGAAGCTTTCTTT. This gives the protein CASTGQRYTEAFF.

J is TRBJ2-7 and V is TRBV12-3 or TRBV12-4; 11 nucleotides align to TRBD1. This CDR3 region has 13 residues. J gave up 6 bases and V 8 bases, and 6 bases lay outside the gene matches. CDR3 loop: CASSWDRGSEQYF. Here the CDR3 DNA reads TGTGCCAGCTCTTGGGACAGGGGGAGCGAGCAGTACTTC.

The CDR3: CATGQGTLSGANVLTF. The CDR3 DNA sequence: TGTGCCACGGGACAGGGGACCCTCTCTGGGGCCAACGTCCTGACTTTC. The chain combines TRBV19 with TRBJ2-6; 10 bases agree with TRBD1. V dropped 10 bases and J dropped 0; count of bases not matched to a gene: 6. This CDR3 is built from 16 residues. From germline, CDR1 is LNHDA and CDR2 SQIVND (reference sequence).

This clone showed up just once. The genes are TRBV6-5 and TRBJ1-2; no definite D call. Between the trimmed V and J ends, which lost 8 bases and 7 bases, there was a span of 17 bases. Germline V gives CDR1 MNHEY, CDR2 SVGAGI. The CDR3 is 13 residues long. The CDR3 bases are TGTGCCAGCCGTCGGTCCGGGAATGGTGGCTACACCTTC. It encodes CASRRSGNGGYTF.